Listed here are 24 T cell receptor beta chains from one sample, sequenced in a study of CD4 T cells in relation to SARS-CoV-2 and coronaviruses. CD4+ T cells from unexposed donors were obtained before the COVID-19 pandemic (2011-2018). Method: immunoSEQ multiplex PCR; TCRdb's copy keeps in-frame clones and lacks some. Here the sample spans about 65,000 clones, 85% to 90% being singletons. Input material: memory CD4+ T cells from PBMCs. The receptors stem from a human donor in good health.

This chain joins TRBV5-1 and TRBJ2-1; unclear D gene. The germline gives CDR1 SGHRS, CDR2 YFSETQ. The V end lost 5 bases, the J end lost 4 bases, and 10 bases lay between the germline ends. This CDR3 spans 13 amino acids. The CDR3 bases are TGCGCCAGCAGATCCCCCTTTTACAATGAGCAGTTCTTC. Its protein product is CASRSPFYNEQFF.

The rearrangement joins TRBV19 to TRBJ1-5; 7 bases fit TRBD1. Germline CDR1 LNHDA, CDR2 SQIVND (reference sequence). The ends lost 10 bases at V and 0 bases at J; junction bases unmatched: 6. This CDR3 region has 14 residues. The CDR3 nucleotides are TGTGCCACCCTGACAGGGAATAGCAATCAGCCCCAGCATTTT. Its translation is CATLTGNSNQPQHF. The full variable domain, its missing parts supplied by reference TRBV19 and TRBJ1-5, is DGGITQSPKYLFRKEGQNVTLSCEQNLNHDAMYWYRQDPGQGLRLIYYSQIVNDFQKGDIAEGYSVSREKKESFPLTVTSAQKNPTAFYLCATLTGNSNQPQHFGDGTRLSIL.

This chain connects TRBV7-9 to TRBJ2-5; 7 bases align to TRBD1. After removal of 0 bases from V and 4 bases from J, the junction contained 2 bases not matched to a gene. The CDR3 runs 14 residues. From germline, CDR1 is SEHNR and CDR2 FQNEAQ (reference sequence). The CDR3 here is CASSLATGIETQYF. CDR3 sequence (DNA): TGTGCCAGCAGCTTAGCGACAGGGATAGAGACCCAGTACTTC.

The chain employs TRBV4-1 and TRBJ2-5; D ambiguous. CDR3 size: 13 residues. Germline CDR1 reads MGHRA; CDR2 reads YSYEKL. The V end was cut by 0 bases, the J end by 2 bases, with 4 bases between. The CDR3 coding sequence is TGCGCCAGCAGCCAAGAATGGCAAGAGACCCAGTACTTC. Translation gives CASSQEWQETQYF.

This clone came up once. The chain links TRBV28 to TRBJ2-7; 10 positions match TRBD2. The CDR3 runs to 14 residues. The junction had 7 bases not matched to a gene; V was cut back by 4 bases and J by 7 bases. The germline V gene encodes CDR1 MDHEN and CDR2 SYDVKM. CDR3 sequence reads: CASSSSGGAQEQYF. The DNA of the CDR3 is TGTGCCAGCAGTTCGAGCGGGGGGGCACAAGAGCAGTACTTC. The full variable domain, rest sourced from reference TRBV28 and TRBJ2-7, is DVKVTQSSRYLVKRTGEKVFLECVQDMDHENMFWYRQDPGLGLRLIYFSYDVKMKEKGDIPEGYSVSREKKERFSLILESASTNQTSMYLCASSSSGGAQEQYFGPGTRLTVT.

This sequence joins TRBV7-3 and TRBJ1-4, with a tentative D call TRBD1 (6 bases). CDR3 size: 18 residues. Per germline, CDR1 SGHTA and CDR2 FQGTGA. Between the trimmed V and J ends, which lost 1 base and 0 bases, there was a span of 15 bases. CDR3 in amino acids: CASSLRGGTPATNEKLFF. The CDR3, as DNA: TGTGCCAGCAGCTTAAGGGGGGGGACACCGGCAACTAATGAAAAACTGTTTTTT.

The chain uses TRBV5-1 and TRBJ2-1, with D possibly TRBD2 on 6 matching bases. CDR3 size: 15 residues. With 4 bases removed from V and 0 bases from J, the gap between germline ends came to 11 bases. Germline V CDR1 and CDR2: SGHRS, YFSETQ. The CDR3 DNA reads TGCGCCAGCAGCCCGGGACTGACCTCCTACAATGAGCAGTTCTTC. Its translation is CASSPGLTSYNEQFF.

The J gene is TRBJ2-6, the V gene TRBV19; 10 bases match TRBD1. The CDR3 is 17 residues long. Germline CDR1 and CDR2: LNHDA and SQIVND (reference sequence). V was clipped by 8 bases and J by 2 bases; unmatched bases: 9. CDR3 residues: CASGTGVGGAGANVLTF. CDR3 bases: TGTGCCAGTGGGACAGGGGTTGGAGGCGCTGGGGCCAACGTCCTGACTTTC.

V usage is TRBV6-1 and J usage is TRBJ1-2, with 9 bases fitting TRBD1. Germline trimming cut 4 bases from V and 7 bases from J; bases unmatched to any gene: 13. The CDR3 length is 16 residues. The germline CDR1 and CDR2 sequences are MNHNS and SASEGT. In DNA, the CDR3 is TGTGCCAGCAGTGCCACCTCCGGGACAGGGATAGGTGGCTACACCTTC. It codes for CASSATSGTGIGGYTF.

V gene TRBV27 combines with J gene TRBJ1-2, with D possibly being TRBD1 (5 bases). CDR1 MNHEY and CDR2 SMNVEV come from the germline V gene (reference sequence). This CDR3 has 14 residues. The V end lost 2 bases, the J end lost 5 bases, and 12 bases lay between the germline ends. CDR3 sequence reads: CASSLKWQGYGYTF. CDR3 in DNA: TGTGCCAGCAGTTTAAAGTGGCAGGGTTATGGCTACACCTTC.

A few counts support this clone. The genes are TRBV7-3 and TRBJ1-2; 9 bases line up with TRBD1. Germline CDR1 SGHTA, CDR2 FQGTGA. The ends lost 5 bases at V and 4 bases at J; junction bases unmatched: 5. There are 14 residues in the CDR3. As DNA, the CDR3 is TGTGCCAGCAGCCCCTCGACAGGGGGCTATGGCTACACCTTC. Protein: CASSPSTGGYGYTF.

The genes are TRBV7-2 and TRBJ2-5; TRBD1 might be the D (6 bases). The CDR3 consists of 15 residues. Trimming took off 5 bases at V and 7 bases at J, with 20 bases between the two ends. Germline lookup yields CDR1 SGHTA and CDR2 FQGNSA. The CDR3: CASSPTQGSQRTQYF. The CDR3 DNA sequence: TGTGCCAGCAGCCCCACTCAGGGGAGTCAACGGACCCAGTACTTC.

The chain recombines TRBV6-1 with TRBJ1-6, with 11 bases identical to TRBD1. V shed 4 bases, J shed 8 bases, and the junction held 7 bases outside the gene matches. This CDR3 comprises 16 residues. In germline, CDR1 is MNHNS, CDR2 SASEGT. The CDR3 DNA reads as TGTGCCAGCAGTGCCTCCGGGACAGGGGGATATTCACCCCTCCACTTT. It codes for CASSASGTGGYSPLHF.

The chain is built from TRBV5-1 and TRBJ2-7; D unclear. The CDR3 length is 13 residues. With 2 bases removed from V and 6 bases from J, the gap between germline ends came to 12 bases. The germline V gene encodes CDR1 SGHRS and CDR2 YFSETQ. The CDR3 is CASSFLPSSEQYF. The CDR3 bases are TGCGCCAGCAGCTTTTTACCCTCGAGCGAGCAGTACTTC.

The chain couples TRBV5-1 to TRBJ1-2; D may be TRBD1 (6 bases). Deletions cut 3 bases from V and 0 bases from J, with 9 bases between. Germline-derived CDR1 and CDR2 are SGHRS and YFSETQ. The CDR3 consists of 14 residues. The CDR3 protein is CASSSQGANYGYTF. The CDR3 DNA reads as TGCGCCAGCAGCTCACAGGGAGCTAACTATGGCTACACCTTC.

The chain combines TRBV28 with TRBJ1-5, with 7 bases lining up with TRBD1. CDR1 and CDR2 (germline): MDHEN, SYDVKM. The CDR3 has 15 residues. V was clipped by 5 bases and J by 4 bases; unmatched bases: 8. In DNA, the CDR3 is TGTGCCAGCAGTCTCCGACAGGGACCAAATCAGCCCCAGCATTTT. This codes for CASSLRQGPNQPQHF.

The rearrangement joins TRBV28 to TRBJ2-7; D tentatively fits TRBD1 or TRBD2 (5 bases each). The V and J ends lost 5 bases and 4 bases respectively, with 12 bases between them. This CDR3 is built from 13 residues. Per the germline V gene, CDR1 is MDHEN and CDR2 is SYDVKM. The CDR3: CASSTGTSYEQYF. CDR3 nucleotide sequence: TGTGCCAGCAGTACCGGGACCTCGTACGAGCAGTACTTC.

The V and J genes are TRBV29-1 and TRBJ1-4; possibly TRBD1 for D (5 bases). Germline CDR1 SQVTM, CDR2 ANQGSEA. The CDR3 consists of 12 residues. Deletions cut 1 base from V and 7 bases from J, with 7 bases between. The CDR3: CSVEAGGEKLFF. CDR3 DNA sequence: TGCAGCGTTGAAGCGGGGGGTGAAAAACTGTTTTTT.

In DNA, the CDR3 is TGTGCCAGCTCTGTGCTAGGGACGGGGCTAGAACATCAGCCCCAGCATTTT. This translates into CASSVLGTGLEHQPQHF. The chain couples TRBV18 to TRBJ1-5; TRBD1 is a possible D gene (5 bases). The CDR3 runs 17 residues. Germline CDR1 is KGHSH and CDR2 is LQKENI. Trimming took off 6 bases at V and 5 bases at J, with 23 bases between the two ends.

The chain employs TRBV30 and TRBJ1-1; D call uncertain. There are 11 residues in the CDR3. CDR1 is GTSNPN and CDR2 is SVGIG in the germline V gene (reference sequence). V lost 1 base and J 3 bases, leaving 3 bases between the germline ends. CDR3 amino acids: CAWSAYTEAFF. DNA for the CDR3: TGTGCCTGGAGTGCTTACACTGAAGCTTTCTTT.

J is TRBJ2-1 and V is TRBV11-2, with 13 nucleotides matching TRBD2. The CDR3 consists of 17 residues. J lost 6 bases, V lost 5 bases, and 10 bases had no gene match. The germline V gene encodes CDR1 SGHAT and CDR2 FQNNGV. CDR3 in amino acids: CASSPQGLAGTGNEQFF. The CDR3 DNA sequence: TGTGCCAGCAGCCCCCAGGGACTAGCGGGAACCGGCAATGAGCAGTTCTTC.

The rearrangement joins TRBV19 to TRBJ2-4; D perhaps matches TRBD1 (6 bases). CDR1 and CDR2 (germline): LNHDA, SQIVND (reference sequence). This CDR3 has 15 residues. V shed 3 bases and J shed 0 bases, with 9 bases lying between them. The chain's CDR3 is CASSIRGLAKNIQYF. Here the CDR3 DNA reads TGTGCCAGTAGTATCAGGGGTCTAGCCAAAAACATTCAGTACTTC.

The chain is built from TRBV19 and TRBJ1-2; D not certain. Germline loops: CDR1 LNHDA, CDR2 SQIVND (reference sequence). The CDR3 totals 14 residues. V lost 6 bases and J 2 bases, leaving 13 bases between the germline ends. This chain's CDR3 is CASSPGDVNYGYTF. CDR3 DNA sequence: TGTGCCAGTAGCCCAGGAGATGTCAACTATGGCTACACCTTC.

The gene calls are TRBV30 and TRBJ1-6; TRBD1 matches at 7 bases. CDR3 length equals 12 residues. The germline gives CDR1 GTSNPN, CDR2 SVGIG (reference sequence). With V trimmed by 2 bases and J by 14 bases, 6 bases remained unmatched. This CDR3 reads CAWSLQGRALHF. The CDR3 coding sequence is TGTGCCTGGAGTTTACAGGGGAGGGCCCTCCACTTT.